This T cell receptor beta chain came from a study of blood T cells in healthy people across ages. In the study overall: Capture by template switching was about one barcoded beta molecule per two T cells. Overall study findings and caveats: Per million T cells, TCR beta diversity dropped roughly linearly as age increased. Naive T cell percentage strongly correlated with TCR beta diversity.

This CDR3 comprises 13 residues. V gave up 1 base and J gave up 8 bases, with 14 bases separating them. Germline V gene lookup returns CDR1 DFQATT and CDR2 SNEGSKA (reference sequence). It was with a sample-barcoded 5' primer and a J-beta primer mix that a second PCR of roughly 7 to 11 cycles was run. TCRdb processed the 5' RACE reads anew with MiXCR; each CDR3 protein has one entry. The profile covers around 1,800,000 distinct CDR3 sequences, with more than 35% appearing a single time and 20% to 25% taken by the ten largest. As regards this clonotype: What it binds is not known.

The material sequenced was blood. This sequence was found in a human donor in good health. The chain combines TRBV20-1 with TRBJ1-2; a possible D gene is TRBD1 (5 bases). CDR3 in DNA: TGCAGTGCTAGAGGAATCGAGGGGCGCGGCTACACCTTC. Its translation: CSARGIEGRGYTF.